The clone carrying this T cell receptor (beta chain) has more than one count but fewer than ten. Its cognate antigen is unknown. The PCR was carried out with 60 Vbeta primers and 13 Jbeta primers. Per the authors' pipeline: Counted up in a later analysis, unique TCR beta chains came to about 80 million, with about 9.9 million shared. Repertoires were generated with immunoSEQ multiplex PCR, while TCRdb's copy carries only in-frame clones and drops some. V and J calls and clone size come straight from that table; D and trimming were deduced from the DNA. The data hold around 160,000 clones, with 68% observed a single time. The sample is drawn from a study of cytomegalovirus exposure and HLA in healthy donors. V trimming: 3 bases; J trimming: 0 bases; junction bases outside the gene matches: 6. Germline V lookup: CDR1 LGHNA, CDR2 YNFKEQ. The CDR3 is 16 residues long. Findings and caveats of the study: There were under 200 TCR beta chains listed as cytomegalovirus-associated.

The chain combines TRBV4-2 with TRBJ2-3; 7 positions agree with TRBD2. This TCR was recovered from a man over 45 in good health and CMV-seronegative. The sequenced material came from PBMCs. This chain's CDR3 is CASSQSGLDSTDTQYF. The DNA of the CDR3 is TGTGCCAGCAGCCAGTCTGGACTAGATAGCACAGATACGCAGTATTTT.